Presented here are 13 T cell receptor beta chains from one specimen sequenced in a study of blood T cells in healthy people across ages. Alongside a J-beta primer mix, a sample-barcoded 5' primer served in a second PCR lasting roughly 6 to 12 cycles. TCRdb recomputed calls from the 5' RACE reads with MiXCR, one row per CDR3 protein. Altogether some 760,000 distinct CDR3 sequences are present, roughly 25% being singletons, with the ten largest covering 9.4%. These sequences were also reported in another study, on T cells of mothers and their children.

Specimen: blood. All receptors derive from a boy younger than 18 in good health.

This sequence joins TRBV4-3 and TRBJ2-3; possible D gene TRBD2, 5 bases. The germline gives CDR1 LGHNA, CDR2 YSLEER. Deletions cut 2 bases from V and 9 bases from J, with 12 bases between. The CDR3 covers 13 residues. The CDR3 loop is CASSQSRGWTQYF. CDR3 sequence (DNA): TGCGCCAGCAGCCAAAGTCGGGGATGGACGCAGTATTTT.

This clonotype occurred a few times. The chain couples TRBV15 to TRBJ2-5; D ambiguous. This CDR3 is 15 amino acids long. CDR1 is LNHNV and CDR2 is YYDKDF in the germline V gene (reference sequence). Trimming removed 3 bases at V and 5 bases at J, with 16 bases between. This CDR3 reads CATSSFPLLTETQYF. The CDR3 DNA follows: TGTGCCACCAGCAGTTTCCCCCTTTTGACGGAGACCCAGTACTTC.

This clonotype appeared a few times. This chain joins TRBV6-2 or TRBV6-3 and TRBJ2-1; 7 bases agree with TRBD2. Trimming at V came to 0 bases and at J to 0 bases, leaving 2 bases not matched to a gene. Germline-derived CDR1 and CDR2 are MNHEY and SVGEGT. The CDR3 has 16 residues. The DNA of the CDR3 is TGTGCCAGCAGTTACTCAGCGGGGAGCTCCTACAATGAGCAGTTCTTC. Amino acid sequence: CASSYSAGSSYNEQFF.

V usage is TRBV13 and J usage is TRBJ2-5; 7 bases are a match to TRBD2. Germline CDR1 is PRHDT and CDR2 is FYEKMQ (reference sequence). The ends lost 6 bases at V and 3 bases at J; junction bases unmatched: 4. The CDR3 is 13 amino acids. The CDR3 bases are TGTGCCAGCAGGCCCCTAGCGGAAGAGACCCAGTACTTC. Protein: CASRPLAEETQYF.

There are a few counts of this clonotype. V is TRBV7-3 and J is TRBJ1-2; a weak D match, TRBD1 (5 bases). The CDR3 is made up of 13 amino acids. V lost 0 bases, J lost 6 bases, and 8 bases lay in between. The V gene's germline CDR1 is SGHTA and CDR2 FQGTGA. CDR3 region: CASSLTRDHGYTF. As DNA, the CDR3 is TGTGCCAGCAGCTTAACCAGGGACCATGGCTACACCTTC.

The rearrangement links TRBV15 to TRBJ1-1, with a possible D match to TRBD1 (5 bases). Per the germline V gene, CDR1 is LNHNV and CDR2 is YYDKDF (reference sequence). The CDR3 sequence is 15 residues long. The V end lost 1 base, the J end lost 0 bases, and 9 bases lay between the germline ends. The DNA of the CDR3 is TGTGCCACCAGCAGAGTTGTGGGGGTGAACACTGAAGCTTTCTTT. It encodes CATSRVVGVNTEAFF.

This clonotype was seen more than once but under ten times. The chain joins TRBV7-2 to TRBJ2-5, with 7 bases aligning to TRBD1. The DNA matches TRBJ2-7 better at its end, which makes the J call doubtful. CDR3 size: 15 residues. Germline V lookup: CDR1 SGHTA, CDR2 FQGNSA. Written as DNA, the CDR3 is TGTGCCAGCAGCTCACGCCCCCAGGGGGTTGACGAGCAGTACTTC. Its translation is CASSSRPQGVDEQYF.

The V and J genes are TRBV4-3 and TRBJ2-5, with TRBD2 as a possible D gene (5 bases). V lost 4 bases and J lost 0, with 6 bases in between. CDR1 and CDR2 from the germline V gene are LGHNA and YSLEER. The CDR3 contains 13 residues. CDR3 DNA sequence: TGCGCCAGCAGCCGGGAGCACCAAGAGACCCAGTACTTC. Translation gives CASSREHQETQYF.

This chain joins TRBV20-1 and TRBJ2-1; a possible D gene is TRBD2 (6 bases). The V gene lost 0 bases and the J gene lost 6 bases, with 18 bases spanning the gap. The CDR3 is 16 residues long. CDR1 is DFQATT, CDR2 SNEGSKA, per germline (reference sequence). The chain's CDR3 is CSAREGPLRGVNEQFF. The CDR3 DNA reads TGCAGTGCTAGAGAAGGTCCCTTGCGGGGCGTCAATGAGCAGTTCTTC.

The chain uses TRBV27 and TRBJ1-2; TRBD1 might be the D (6 bases). V gave up 6 bases and J gave up 4 bases, with 18 bases separating them. This CDR3 comprises 15 residues. Germline loops: CDR1 MNHEY, CDR2 SMNVEV (reference sequence). This chain's CDR3 is CASSRGGLHSYGYTF. DNA for the CDR3: TGTGCCAGCAGCCGCGGGGGGCTTCATTCCTATGGCTACACCTTC.

The chain has TRBV21-1 and TRBJ2-7; the table's TRBD1 call for D was not verified on the DNA. TRBV21-1 is described as a pseudogene. This CDR3 has 16 residues. The CDR3 region has the DNA TGTGCCAGCAGCAAACTGTCTAGCCGGAGCTCCTACGAGCAGTACTTC. This translates into CASSKLSSRSSYEQYF.

The chain employs TRBV7-9 and TRBJ2-7; D not certain. The J call may be in error: the DNA end matches TRBJ2-5 better. Germline V gene sequence: CDR1 SEHNR, CDR2 FQNEAQ (reference sequence). The CDR3 is 14 amino acids. CDR3 nucleotide sequence: TGTGCCAGCAGCTTTACCTTCCAACAAGAGACCCAGTACTTC. Residues: CASSFTFQQETQYF.

This clonotype turned up a few times. The chain carries TRBV6-6 and TRBJ2-5; maybe TRBD1 (5 bases). In germline, CDR1 is MNHNY, CDR2 SVGAGI (reference sequence). The CDR3 consists of 15 residues. Trimming cost V 2 bases and J 4 bases, with 14 bases left between them. The CDR3 spells CASSYPGHLGETQYF. In DNA, the CDR3 is TGTGCCAGCAGTTACCCAGGACACCTGGGAGAGACCCAGTACTTC.